The 28 T cell receptor beta chains listed next were all sequenced from one sample in a study of cytomegalovirus exposure and HLA in healthy donors. PCR used 60 Vbeta primers and 13 Jbeta primers. Sequenced by immunoSEQ multiplex PCR; TCRdb stores in-frame clones only, minus some. The sample shows more than 75,000 clones, 70% to 90% of them seen only once. Source material: PBMCs. The receptors originated from a woman under 30 in good health and CMV-seropositive.

V is TRBV7-2 and J is TRBJ2-7; D not resolved. Trimming took off 1 base at V and 3 bases at J, with 13 bases between the two ends. The CDR3 runs 15 residues. Germline-derived CDR1 and CDR2 are SGHTA and FQGNSA. CDR3 sequence: CASSLVVGPGYEQYF. Written as DNA, the CDR3 is TGTGCCAGCAGCTTAGTTGTCGGCCCGGGCTACGAGCAGTACTTC.

The J gene is TRBJ2-7, the V gene TRBV4-2; 8 bases are a match to TRBD1. Germline V gene lookup returns CDR1 LGHNA and CDR2 YNFKEQ. This CDR3 has 14 residues. With V trimmed by 0 bases and J by 3 bases, 1 base remained unmatched. CDR3 amino acids: CASSQEDRVYEQYF. In DNA, the CDR3 is TGTGCCAGCAGCCAAGAGGACAGGGTCTACGAGCAGTACTTC.

The chain recombines TRBV28 with TRBJ2-1; D might be TRBD1 (6 bases). The CDR3 sequence is 15 residues long. In germline, CDR1 is MDHEN, CDR2 SYDVKM. V lost 5 bases and J lost 2, with 13 bases in between. The CDR3 sequence is CASSVDSGTYNEQFF. The CDR3 DNA reads as TGTGCCAGCAGTGTGGACAGCGGAACCTACAATGAGCAGTTCTTC.

This chain uses TRBV6-5 with TRBJ1-2; tentatively, D is TRBD1 (6 bases). This CDR3 spans 14 amino acids. Trimming cost V 5 bases and J 2 bases, with 12 bases left between them. Looked up from germline, CDR1 is MNHEY and CDR2 is SVGAGI. CDR3 coding DNA: TGTGCCAGCAGTGACTACAGGGCGAACTATGGCTACACCTTC. Translating it yields CASSDYRANYGYTF.

CDR3 DNA sequence: TGTGCCAGTAGTCCGGGACAGGGAGGGGAAAAACTGTTTTTT. This sequence encodes CASSPGQGGEKLFF. V usage is TRBV19 and J usage is TRBJ1-4, with 9 bases lining up with TRBD1. Germline V gene sequence: CDR1 LNHDA, CDR2 SQIVND (reference sequence). The CDR3 has 14 amino acids. The V and J ends lost 5 bases and 8 bases, in that order; junction bases with no gene match: 6.

The V call is TRBV5-1, the J call TRBJ1-1, with D possibly matching TRBD1 (6 bases). Germline CDR1 is SGHRS and CDR2 is YFSETQ. CDR3 length: 11 residues. The V end was cut by 5 bases, the J end by 6 bases, with 8 bases between. The CDR3 loop is CASSKGAEAFF. CDR3 sequence (DNA): TGCGCCAGCAGTAAGGGGGCTGAAGCTTTCTTT.

The J gene is TRBJ1-1, the V gene TRBV2; no reliable D call. The CDR3 totals 13 residues. V was pared by 4 bases and J by 5 bases, with 11 bases between. Germline V CDR1 and CDR2: SNHLY, FYNNEI. The CDR3 sequence is CASSGSERTEAFF. The CDR3 DNA follows: TGTGCCAGCAGTGGCTCCGAACGGACTGAAGCTTTCTTT.

The CDR3 DNA is TGTGCCAGTAGCCTGACTAGCGGGAGACTGTACGAGCAGTACTTC. It codes for CASSLTSGRLYEQYF. V usage is TRBV19 and J usage is TRBJ2-7; 12 nucleotides align to TRBD2. Unmatched junction bases numbered 7, after V lost 6 bases and J lost 4 bases. Germline-derived CDR1 and CDR2 are LNHDA and SQIVND (reference sequence). The CDR3 is 15 residues long.

The chain is built from TRBV7-9 and TRBJ1-1; maybe TRBD1 (6 bases). Trimming removed 3 bases at V and 7 bases at J, with 12 bases between. CDR1 and CDR2 (germline): SEHNR, FQNEAQ (reference sequence). This CDR3 region has 13 residues. CDR3 sequence reads: CASSFNRVSEAFF. The CDR3 coding sequence is TGTGCCAGCAGCTTTAACAGGGTCAGTGAAGCTTTCTTT.

This chain joins TRBV10-2 and TRBJ2-1, with D perhaps TRBD2 (5 bases). Trimming pared 0 bases from V and 9 bases from J, leaving 15 bases between. Germline V gives CDR1 WSHSY, CDR2 SAAADI. The CDR3 runs to 15 residues. The CDR3 sequence: CASSESLDKAGEQFF. In DNA form, the CDR3 reads TGCGCCAGCAGTGAGTCTCTCGACAAGGCGGGTGAGCAGTTCTTC.

This chain's CDR3 is CASSGPGQARAEQFF. CDR3 sequence (DNA): TGTGCCAGCAGCGGACCGGGACAGGCTAGGGCTGAGCAGTTCTTC. This sequence joins TRBV9 and TRBJ2-1, with TRBD1 matching over 8 bases. Unmatched junction bases numbered 11, after V lost 3 bases and J lost 9 bases. From germline, CDR1 is SGDLS and CDR2 YYNGEE. This CDR3 has 15 residues.

The chain uses TRBV6-1 and TRBJ2-5; the D gene is possibly TRBD1 (5 bases). CDR3 length: 14 residues. The V gene lost 2 bases and the J gene lost 3 bases, with 10 bases spanning the gap. CDR1 MNHNS and CDR2 SASEGT come from the germline V gene. The CDR3 spells CASSERGWEETQYF. The CDR3 region has the DNA TGTGCCAGCAGTGAAAGGGGCTGGGAAGAGACCCAGTACTTC.

The chain combines TRBV25-1 with TRBJ2-3; possible D gene TRBD2, 6 bases. The CDR3 is 16 residues long. Germline CDR1 MGHDK, CDR2 SYGVNS. Trimming removed 3 bases at V and 0 bases at J, with 13 bases between. The CDR3 DNA reads TGTGCCAGCAGTGACCCAGTGGAGGGGAGCACAGATACGCAGTATTTT. Residues: CASSDPVEGSTDTQYF. The full variable domain, in which reference TRBV25-1 and TRBJ2-3 provide the parts outside the CDR3, is EADIYQTPRYLVIGTGKKITLECSQTMGHDKMYWYQQDPGMELHLIHYSYGVNSTEKGDLSSESTVSRIRTEHFPLTLESARPSHTSQYLCASSDPVEGSTDTQYFGPGTRLTVL.

V and J are TRBV28 and TRBJ1-5; 8 bases match TRBD1. Germline V CDR1 and CDR2: MDHEN, SYDVKM. The CDR3 has 15 amino acids. V was pared by 6 bases and J by 6 bases, with 10 bases of the junction left unmatched. This chain's CDR3 is CASRLQGGVGQPQHF. CDR3 DNA: TGTGCCAGCAGGTTACAGGGGGGAGTTGGTCAGCCCCAGCATTTT.

The V gene is TRBV2, the J gene TRBJ1-3, with D hard to call. With 7 bases removed from V and 0 bases from J, the gap between germline ends came to 4 bases. Germline assignment: CDR1 SNHLY and CDR2 FYNNEI. The CDR3 contains 12 residues. The CDR3 spells CASTGSGNTIYF. Here the CDR3 DNA reads TGTGCCAGCACGGGCTCTGGAAACACCATATATTTT.

The genes are TRBV11-2 and TRBJ2-5; 7 positions agree with TRBD2. The J segment lost 4 bases and the V segment lost 5 bases, leaving 13 bases of the junction unmatched. This CDR3 contains 16 residues. The germline V gene has CDR1 SGHAT and CDR2 FQNNGV. The CDR3 protein is CASSRSGTTVRETQYF. The CDR3 DNA reads as TGTGCCAGCAGCCGCAGCGGGACTACGGTCCGAGAGACCCAGTACTTC.

This chain uses TRBV9 with TRBJ1-1; 9 bases are shared with TRBD1. Germline loops: CDR1 SGDLS, CDR2 YYNGEE. The CDR3 runs to 14 residues. The junction had 3 bases not matched to a gene; V was cut back by 0 bases and J by 6 bases. CDR3 sequence: CASSVGTGVAEAFF. CDR3 DNA: TGTGCCAGCAGCGTAGGGACAGGGGTGGCTGAAGCTTTCTTT.

V is TRBV28 and J is TRBJ2-7; D is possibly TRBD1 (6 bases). The CDR3 loop spans 11 amino acids. CDR1 and CDR2 from the germline V gene are MDHEN and SYDVKM. Trimming took 8 bases from V and 3 from J, leaving 8 bases between them. CDR3 sequence (DNA): TGTGCCAGCGGCAGGGGCTACGAGCAGTACTTC. Protein sequence: CASGRGYEQYF.

The table lists this clone with a count of one. This chain joins TRBV5-4 and TRBJ2-5, with D possibly matching TRBD1 (6 bases). The germline gives CDR1 SGHNT, CDR2 YYREEE (reference sequence). This CDR3 has 15 amino acids. V was clipped by 1 base and J by 6 bases, with 16 bases between them. CDR3 residues: CASSLYRVQGQTQYF. CDR3 sequence (DNA): TGTGCCAGCAGCTTGTACCGGGTTCAGGGGCAGACCCAGTACTTC.

Only a few counts were recorded for this clone. The V gene is TRBV2, the J gene TRBJ2-1; TRBD2 aligns across 7 bases. This CDR3 is 15 amino acids long. The germline CDR1 and CDR2 sequences are SNHLY and FYNNEI. V lost 6 bases and J lost 5; bases outside the gene matches: 10. CDR3 sequence (DNA): TGTGCCAGCAGCCCTAGTACTAGCGTACACAATGAGCAGTTCTTC. This gives the protein CASSPSTSVHNEQFF. The full variable domain, in which reference TRBV2 and TRBJ2-1 provide the parts outside the CDR3, is EPEVTQTPSHQVTQMGQEVILRCVPISNHLYFYWYRQILGQKVEFLVSFYNNEISEKSEIFDDQFSVERPDGSNFTLKIRSTKLEDSAMYFCASSPSTSVHNEQFFGPGTRLTVL.

In its sample, this clone was seen a few times. The CDR3 DNA is TGTGCCGGCCCAGGGGGCCCCACAGATACGCAGTATTTT. Translation gives CAGPGGPTDTQYF. V usage is TRBV2 and J usage is TRBJ2-3; TRBD1 aligns across 8 bases. Trimming took 11 bases from V and 2 from J; bases not matched to a gene: 6. The CDR3 contains 13 residues. CDR1 and CDR2 (germline): SNHLY, FYNNEI. Based on the CDR3 plus reference TRBV2 and TRBJ2-3, the full variable domain is EPEVTQTPSHQVTQMGQEVILRCVPISNHLYFYWYRQILGQKVEFLVSFYNNEISEKSEIFDDQFSVERPDGSNFTLKIRSTKLEDSAMYFCAGPGGPTDTQYFGPGTRLTVL.

CDR3 sequence (DNA): TGTGCCAGCCGTCTTGCCTATGAGACCCAGTACTTC. Amino acid sequence: CASRLAYETQYF. V gene TRBV28 combines with J gene TRBJ2-5; D is ambiguous. Germline-derived CDR1 and CDR2 are MDHEN and SYDVKM. V was shortened by 8 bases and J by 5 bases, with 12 bases between the two germline ends. The CDR3 spans 12 residues.

Here the CDR3 reads CASSLQGLSTGELFF. CDR3 nucleotides: TGTGCCAGCAGCTTACAGGGGCTGTCCACCGGGGAGCTGTTTTTT. The chain combines TRBV7-9 with TRBJ2-2; tentative D call: TRBD1 (6 bases). The CDR3 is made up of 15 amino acids. V was cut by 2 bases and J by 4 bases, with 11 bases left in between. From germline, CDR1 is SEHNR and CDR2 FQNEAQ (reference sequence).

The V call is TRBV6-5, the J call TRBJ2-7; no firm D call. This CDR3 is built from 14 residues. Germline V CDR1 and CDR2: MNHEY, SVGAGI. V dropped 6 bases and J dropped 0 bases, with 12 bases sitting between them. The CDR3 nucleotides read TGTGCCAGCAGCCGCAGGTTGACCTCCTACGAGCAGTACTTC. It translates to CASSRRLTSYEQYF.

This chain links TRBV11-2 with TRBJ2-7; D might be TRBD2 (7 bases). Germline V lookup: CDR1 SGHAT, CDR2 FQNNGV. CDR3 length: 15 amino acids. Trimming cost V 1 base and J 4 bases, with 14 bases left between them. The CDR3 is CASSLVAGAVYEQYF. The DNA for the CDR3 is TGTGCCAGCAGCTTAGTGGCGGGGGCGGTTTACGAGCAGTACTTC.

This chain joins TRBV28 and TRBJ1-4; tentative D call: TRBD1 (6 bases). Germline loops: CDR1 MDHEN, CDR2 SYDVKM. The CDR3 consists of 13 residues. The V and J ends lost 10 bases and 7 bases respectively, with 16 bases between them. The CDR3 bases are TGTGCCACGGCGACAGGATCTTTTGAAAAACTGTTTTTT. It is translated as CATATGSFEKLFF.

This chain links TRBV5-1 with TRBJ2-7; no definite D call. The CDR3 is 13 amino acids. Germline V gene sequence: CDR1 SGHRS, CDR2 YFSETQ. Trimming took 0 bases from V and 2 from J, leaving 6 bases between them. CDR3 residues: CASSLEAPYEQYF. Written as DNA, the CDR3 is TGCGCCAGCAGCTTGGAAGCTCCCTACGAGCAGTACTTC.

The gene calls are TRBV6-1 and TRBJ2-1; 9 bases align to TRBD2. The CDR3 is 15 residues long. Unmatched junction bases numbered 10, after V lost 6 bases and J lost 7 bases. CDR1 is MNHNS, CDR2 SASEGT, per germline. CDR3 sequence: CASRDSGSFHNEQFF. CDR3 nucleotide sequence: TGTGCCAGCAGGGATAGCGGGAGCTTCCATAATGAGCAGTTCTTC.